A single sample is the source of the 13 T cell receptor beta chains below, sequenced in a study of T cell clonality in common variable immunodeficiency. Study-wide findings and caveats: Common variable immunodeficiency TCR beta sequences reportedly had fewer deletions and N-nucleotide insertions.

Profiling relied on immunoSEQ multiplex PCR, and the TCRdb table lists in-frame clones only, not all of them. This record lists about 19,000 clones, none seen once only, and the top ten clones contain approximately 2.5%. These receptors have no known antigen. Input material: peripheral blood mononuclear cells. These TCRs come from a human donor with common variable immunodeficiency.

This clone was observed at least ten times. The read stops 3 residues short of the end of the CDR3; the missing end is completed from the germline J gene. The V and J genes are TRBV30 and TRBJ2-3; 8 nucleotides match TRBD2. V lost 0 bases, J lost 1 base, and 3 bases stayed unmatched. The CDR3 spans 15 residues. In germline, CDR1 is GTSNPN, CDR2 SVGIG (reference sequence). The CDR3 DNA, read in part, is TGTGCCTGGAGTGTACAACTAGCGGGCACAGATACG. Translated, it gives CAWSVQLAGTDT. The whole CDR3 is CAWSVQLAGTDTQYF. Variable domain in full (rest from reference TRBV30 and TRBJ2-3): SQTIHQWPATLVQPVGSPLSLECTVEGTSNPNLYWYRQAAGRGLQLLFYSVGIGQISSEVPQNLSASRPQDRQFILSSKKLLLSDSGFYLCAWSVQLAGTDTQYFGPGTRLTVL.

This clone was observed at least ten times. Read sequence stops 3 residues before the CDR3 end, and the germline J gene provides the missing end. The chain carries TRBV7-6 and TRBJ2-3, with 9 bases that match TRBD2. Germline CDR1 SGHVS, CDR2 FNYEAQ. V lost 5 bases and J lost 1; bases outside the gene matches: 1. CDR3 size: 14 residues. CDR3 protein: CASSRTSGTDTQYF. The part of the CDR3 DNA that was read is TGTGCCAGCAGCCGGACTAGCGGCACAGATACG.

Comments on this clone: The CDR3 end falls 3 residues outside the read, so it is completed with the germline J gene. The rearrangement uses TRBV19 and TRBJ1-2; D remains unclear. The germline CDR1 and CDR2 sequences are LNHDA and SQIVND (reference sequence). Trimming cost V 6 bases and J 4 bases, with 9 bases left between them. The CDR3 runs 12 residues. CDR3 amino acids: CASSPRGYGYTF. The CDR3 DNA, read in part, is TGTGCCAGTAGCCCCCGGGGCTATGGC.

CDR3 region: CASRPGTTTYNEQFF. CDR3 DNA (partial): TGTGCCAGCCGTCCCGGGACTACGACGTACAATGAG. The chain recombines TRBV6-2 or TRBV6-3 with TRBJ2-1; 7 bases are shared with TRBD2. The read is 3 residues too short to cover the CDR3 end, so that end is filled in from the germline J gene. J was trimmed by 4 bases and V by 8 bases; bases with no gene match: 11. This CDR3 has 15 residues. Germline lookup yields CDR1 MNHEY and CDR2 SVGEGT.

At least ten counts were recorded for this clone. The CDR3 bases that were read are TGCAGTGCCAGCCCAGGCGGGGGGGGAGGCGAG. Protein product: CSASPGGGGGE. The full CDR3 protein reads CSASPGGGGGEQYF. This chain uses TRBV20-1 with TRBJ2-7; 9 bases are shared with TRBD2. The CDR3 extends 3 residues past the end of the read, so its final part is completed from the germline J gene. The CDR3 has 14 residues. The junction had 12 bases not matched to a gene; V was cut back by 6 bases and J by 6 bases. Germline lookup yields CDR1 DFQATT and CDR2 SNEGSKA (reference sequence).

This clone showed up many times. The sequenced fragment ends 3 residues before the CDR3 boundary, so the rest is inferred from the germline J gene. V and J are TRBV11-2 and TRBJ2-7; D remains unclear. Per the germline V gene, CDR1 is SGHAT and CDR2 is FQNNGV. Trimming took off 6 bases at V and 5 bases at J, with 8 bases between the two ends. This CDR3 contains 11 residues. CDR3 DNA (partial): TGTGCCAGCAGTCCGTCCCACGAG. Translating it yields CASSPSHE. The full-length CDR3 reads as CASSPSHEQYF. The variable domain in full, completed from reference TRBV11-2 and TRBJ2-7, reads EAGVAQSPRYKIIEKRQSVAFWCNPISGHATLYWYQQILGQGPKLLIQFQNNGVVDDSQLPKDRFSAERLKGVDSTLKIQPAKLEDSAVYLCASSPSHEQYFGPGTRLTVT.

This clone was picked up many times. The CDR3 end is not reached by the read, which stops 3 residues before it; the germline J gene fills it in. V usage is TRBV5-4 and J usage is TRBJ2-3; 12 nucleotides match TRBD2. V lost 0 bases to trimming and J lost 5 bases; unmatched junction nucleotides: 1. This CDR3 is 15 amino acids long. Per germline, CDR1 SGHNT and CDR2 YYREEE (reference sequence). The CDR3 DNA, read in part, is TGTGCCAGCAGCTTGGCACTAGCGGGAGGAGATACG. The encoded protein is CASSLALAGGDT. The whole CDR3 sequence reads CASSLALAGGDTQYF.

This clone came up many times. Read coverage stops 3 residues before the CDR3 terminus; the germline J gene supplies the remainder. The J gene is TRBJ1-1, the V gene TRBV30; possible D gene TRBD1, 5 bases. This CDR3 is 12 amino acids long. The germline V gene encodes CDR1 GTSNPN and CDR2 SVGIG (reference sequence). CDR3 amino acids: CAWSPRGWRAFF. The sequenced CDR3 bases are TGTGCCTGGAGTCCGAGGGGCTGGAGA.

This clone was observed many times. The covered CDR3 bases are TGTGCCAGCAGTGAAGCCCTAGAGACC. Amino acids: CASSEALET. From start to end, the CDR3 is CASSEALETQYF. The rearrangement uses TRBV6-1 and TRBJ2-5; D not resolved. The read terminates 3 residues before the CDR3 end, so the remaining end is supplied by the germline J gene. Germline V gene data show CDR1 as MNHNS and CDR2 as SASEGT. CDR3 length: 12 residues. The V gene lost 0 bases and the J gene lost 4 bases, with 3 bases spanning the gap.

Concerning this clone: The CDR3 end is not reached by the read, which stops 3 residues before it; the germline J gene fills it in. The chain has TRBV11-2 and TRBJ2-7; D is perhaps TRBD1 (6 bases). Trimming left V 5 bases short and J 3 bases short, with 17 bases between. This CDR3 has 15 residues. The germline gives CDR1 SGHAT, CDR2 FQNNGV. The CDR3 loop is CASSQATGTGYEQYF. Incomplete CDR3 DNA: TGTGCCAGCAGCCAAGCAACAGGGACGGGCTACGAG.

This clone has ten or more counts. The read finishes 3 residues shy of the CDR3 end, and the germline J gene is used to complete it. The rearrangement links TRBV7-2 to TRBJ2-7; 8 nucleotides line up with TRBD2. There are 15 residues in the CDR3. The ends lost 3 bases at V and 6 bases at J; junction bases unmatched: 10. CDR1 is SGHTA and CDR2 is FQGNSA in the germline V gene. CDR3 DNA, as far as it was read: TGTGCCAGCAGCTTGGGTACAGCGGGAGTAACCGAG. This gives the protein CASSLGTAGVTE. The whole CDR3 sequence reads CASSLGTAGVTEQYF.

In this sample, this clone turned up many times. The sequence runs out 3 residues before the end of the CDR3; the remainder is reconstructed from the germline J gene. V is TRBV9 and J is TRBJ2-3, with 8 bases lining up with TRBD1. The CDR3 spans 16 residues. CDR1 is SGDLS and CDR2 is YYNGEE in the germline V gene. J was trimmed by 0 bases and V by 0 bases; bases with no gene match: 3. The CDR3 loop is CASSVGQGRSTDTQYF. CDR3 DNA, as far as it was read: TGTGCCAGCAGCGTAGGACAGGGGCGTAGCACAGATACG.

In its sample, this clone was seen many times. Sequencing ends 3 residues short of the CDR3 end; the germline J gene provides the rest. The chain combines TRBV10-3 with TRBJ1-4, with D unclear. CDR1 and CDR2 (germline): ENHRY, SYGVKD. This CDR3 comprises 18 residues. V was shortened by 3 bases and J by 0 bases, with 17 bases between the two germline ends. The part of the CDR3 DNA that was read is TGTGCCATCAGTGACGTGTTATCGGAAGACACAACTAATGAAAAA. This encodes CAISDVLSEDTTNEK. The whole CDR3 protein reads CAISDVLSEDTTNEKLFF.